This T cell receptor beta chain was recovered during a study of T cells in tuberculosis. Study context: PBMC were archived before or within 7 days of starting treatment.

As for time point: new active TB diagnosis, blood taken before or within 7 days of starting treatment. Data came from immunoSEQ multiplex PCR; TCRdb stores just in-frame clones and leaves some out. The sample holds tens of thousands of clones, around 90% seen once. Source: PBMCs, taken at tuberculosis diagnosis. This receptor was obtained from an adult with tuberculosis. Some clones in this sample may be carry-over from other donors' samples.

The CDR3, as DNA: TGCGCCAGCACCGGGACAGGGGCCCCAGATACGCAGTATTTT. Translation: CASTGTGAPDTQYF. The genes are TRBV5-1 and TRBJ2-3; 10 nucleotides match TRBD1. The germline V gene has CDR1 SGHRS and CDR2 YFSETQ. V lost 6 bases and J lost 4; bases outside the gene matches: 5. This CDR3 region has 14 residues.